This T cell receptor beta chain appears in the sequencing data of a study of T-cell reconstitution after alpha-beta-depleted transplantation in children. Study-wide results and limits: T-cell numbers and diversity one year post-transplant derived largely from freshly generated T cells. Reportedly, only several hundred clones from non-depleted graft cells drove alpha-beta T-cell counts at about two months. The high TCRbeta diversity at day 60 in some patients came from surviving recipient T cells and thymic progenitors.

This CDR3 comprises 16 residues. Trimming shortened V by 0 bases and J by 0 bases, and 12 bases separated the two germline ends. Germline CDR1 is SGHRS and CDR2 is YFSETQ. Construction of the TCRbeta library involved unique molecular identifiers. TCRdb redid the calling of the PCR reads with MiXCR, one entry per CDR3 protein. The sample yields about 230,000 distinct CDR3 sequences, about a tenth seen once. This clonotype was seen repeatedly, ten times or more. Its antigen is not known. Sample: PBMCs, taken before TCRalphabeta/CD19-depleted stem cell transplant. The chain uses TRBV5-1 and TRBJ1-1; D remains unclear. This TCR came from a child younger than two with acute myeloid leukemia, due to receive a stem cell transplant. This CDR3 reads CASSLDPQAMNTEAFF. The CDR3 coding sequence is TGCGCCAGCAGCTTGGACCCCCAGGCGATGAACACTGAAGCTTTCTTT.